This note documents a single T cell receptor beta chain sequence. Its antigen is not known. TCRdb's copy holds only in-frame clones and misses some; the assay was immunoSEQ multiplex PCR. Here the sample spans 25,000 to 30,000 clones, more than 60% being singletons. The entry originates in a study of STAT3 mutations in large granular lymphocyte leukemia. Findings and limits, study-wide: Variable sampling intervals and differing treatment regimens complicated linking therapy response to TCR clonal burden changes. TCR clonotype switching after therapy occurred in about 30% of the 18 patients. In several patients, dominant TCR clone burden exceeded STAT3 mutant burden. In T-cell large granular lymphocyte leukemia, about half of patients showed multiple immunodominant subclonotypes.

The CDR3 is made up of 15 amino acids. Trimming pared 7 bases from V and 4 bases from J, leaving 17 bases between. Per germline, CDR1 MNHEY and CDR2 SVGAGI. Specimen: peripheral blood mononuclear cells. The J gene is TRBJ2-1, the V gene TRBV6-5, with D possibly matching TRBD2 (6 bases). The sequence was collected from a woman aged 45 to 65 with T-cell large granular lymphocyte leukemia. Some clones in this sample may be carry-over from other donors' samples. In DNA form, the CDR3 reads TGTGCCAGCAAGTTTGGTGGGGGGACTTACAATGAGCAGTTCTTC. This sequence encodes CASKFGGGTYNEQFF.